These 8 T cell receptor beta chains came from one sample sequenced in a study of T cell repertoires in cytomegalovirus infection. TCRdb reprocessed the reads with MiXCR, giving one entry per CDR3 protein. The sample includes about 110,000 distinct CDR3 sequences, about 9.4% seen only once; the top ten take over 25%. Antigens of these TCRs are unknown. The source material was PBMCs, sequenced either directly or after in vitro stimulation (not recorded which). The receptors stem from a human donor in good health (CMV status not recorded). Some clones in this sample may be carry-over from other donors' samples.

This clonotype was counted between two and nine times. V and J are TRBV27 and TRBJ2-7; D uncertain. Trimming stripped 3 bases from V and 4 bases from J, with 10 bases between. The germline CDR1 and CDR2 sequences are MNHEY and SMNVEV (reference sequence). The CDR3 consists of 13 residues. The CDR3 reads CASSLQEKYEQYF. CDR3 coding DNA: TGTGCCAGCAGTTTGCAGGAGAAGTACGAGCAGTACTTC.

There are many counts of this clonotype. The chain joins TRBV28 to TRBJ2-7, with TRBD2 identical over 9 bases. The CDR3 runs to 14 residues. V dropped 7 bases and J dropped 9; count of bases not matched to a gene: 13. Germline V lookup: CDR1 MDHEN, CDR2 SYDVKM. CDR3 residues: CASIKREDHSGQYF. CDR3 sequence (DNA): TGTGCCAGCATAAAGCGGGAGGACCACTCTGGGCAGTACTTC.

This clonotype was picked up many times. This sequence joins TRBV27 and TRBJ2-7, with 7 positions matching TRBD1. CDR1 is MNHEY, CDR2 SMNVEV, per germline (reference sequence). CDR3 length: 15 residues. J was trimmed by 1 base and V by 8 bases; bases with no gene match: 11. This chain's CDR3 is CASPTGTAISYEQYV. The CDR3 DNA sequence: TGTGCCAGCCCGACCGGGACAGCGATATCCTACGAGCAGTACGTC.

Only a few counts were recorded for this clonotype. V is TRBV13 and J is TRBJ2-2, with D possibly being TRBD1 or TRBD2 (5 bases each). Germline CDR1 is PRHDT and CDR2 is FYEKMQ (reference sequence). The CDR3 length is 14 residues. Trimming shortened V by 1 base and J by 6 bases, and 9 bases separated the two germline ends. Here the CDR3 reads CASSLEGSAGELFF. The CDR3 region has the DNA TGTGCCAGCAGCTTAGAGGGGAGCGCCGGGGAGCTGTTTTTT. Full variable domain (remainder filled in from reference TRBV13 and TRBJ2-2): AAGVIQSPRHLIKEKRETATLKCYPIPRHDTVYWYQQGPGQDPQFLISFYEKMQSDKGSIPDRFSAQQFSDYHSELNMSSLELGDSALYFCASSLEGSAGELFFGEGSRLTVL.

This clonotype was picked up many times. This rearrangement joins TRBV27 to TRBJ1-1, with D perhaps matching TRBD1 (5 bases). The CDR3 has 14 residues. Germline values: CDR1 MNHEY, CDR2 SMNVEV (reference sequence). The germline V and J ends were trimmed by 7 bases and 4 bases, with 16 bases remaining between them. The CDR3 DNA reads TGTGCCAGCACCTCACAGGTACTGAGCACTGAAGCTTTCTTT. It is translated as CASTSQVLSTEAFF.

This clonotype appeared many times. The V and J genes are TRBV10-3 and TRBJ2-1, with D possibly being TRBD2 (6 bases). The CDR3 is 16 residues long. V lost 1 base and J lost 4, with 14 bases in between. Germline CDR1 reads ENHRY; CDR2 reads SYGVKD. CDR3 protein: CAISEFSGETYNEQFF. CDR3 bases: TGTGCCATCAGTGAGTTTAGCGGAGAAACTTACAATGAGCAGTTCTTC.

The chain links TRBV7-2 to TRBJ2-1; D may be TRBD2 (6 bases). The germline V gene has CDR1 SGHTA and CDR2 FQGNSA. Deletions cut 2 bases from V and 4 bases from J, with 12 bases between. The CDR3 extends over 15 amino acids. DNA of the CDR3: TGTGCCAGCAGCTTATTGGGGGAGGAATACAATGAGCAGTTCTTC. Residues: CASSLLGEEYNEQFF.

This rearrangement joins TRBV19 to TRBJ2-1; 12 nucleotides line up with TRBD2. V lost 6 bases to trimming and J lost 7 bases; unmatched junction nucleotides: 13. The CDR3 has 17 residues. CDR1 and CDR2 (germline): LNHDA, SQIVND (reference sequence). CDR3 sequence reads: CASRASSGRAKENEQFF. In nucleotides, the CDR3 is TGTGCCAGTAGGGCTTCTAGCGGGAGGGCCAAAGAGAATGAGCAGTTCTTC.